The 27 T cell receptor beta chains below were found in one sample sequenced in a study of blood T cell repertoires in COVID-19. The data were produced by immunoSEQ multiplex PCR, yet TCRdb's version contains in-frame clones alone and is incomplete. This sample has 130,000 to 150,000 clones, with about four fifths found just once. Sequenced input: peripheral blood. The receptor source for this set is an elderly woman with acute or convalescent COVID-19.

This sequence joins TRBV5-4 and TRBJ2-5; 11 bases are a match to TRBD2. The junction had 9 bases not matched to a gene; V was cut back by 1 base and J by 1 base. Germline V CDR1 and CDR2: SGHNT, YYREEE (reference sequence). CDR3 length equals 18 residues. In DNA form, the CDR3 reads TGTGCCAGCAGCTTGAAGCTACTAGCGGGGGACTCCCAAGAGACCCAGTACTTC. This gives the protein CASSLKLLAGDSQETQYF.

The chain links TRBV6-5 to TRBJ2-3; 10 nucleotides agree with TRBD2. V lost 5 bases to trimming and J lost 3 bases; unmatched junction nucleotides: 5. This CDR3 has 15 amino acids. From germline, CDR1 is MNHEY and CDR2 SVGAGI. The CDR3 spells CASSTLAGTTDTQYF. The CDR3, as DNA: TGTGCCAGCAGTACACTAGCGGGGACGACAGATACGCAGTATTTT.

This rearrangement joins TRBV3-1 (or the pseudogene TRBV3-2) to TRBJ1-1, with TRBD1 identical over 7 bases. Trimming at V came to 7 bases and at J to 1 base, leaving 6 bases not matched to a gene. Germline V gives CDR1 LGHDT, CDR2 YNNKEL (reference sequence). The CDR3 runs 14 residues. The CDR3 reads CASTKTGSNTEAFF. The CDR3 DNA sequence: TGTGCCAGCACAAAGACAGGGTCGAACACTGAAGCTTTCTTT.

The V and J genes are TRBV7-9 and TRBJ2-7; TRBD1 might be the D (5 bases). CDR1 is SEHNR, CDR2 FQNEAQ, per germline (reference sequence). The V and J ends lost 1 base and 6 bases respectively, with 10 bases between them. There are 13 residues in the CDR3. The CDR3 nucleotides read TGTGCCAGCAGCTTAGGTTTGGACATCGAGCAGTACTTC. Amino acids: CASSLGLDIEQYF.

This clone has more than one count but fewer than ten. The chain combines TRBV5-1 with TRBJ2-1, with D possibly TRBD1 on 5 matching bases. This CDR3 region has 13 residues. Germline values: CDR1 SGHRS, CDR2 YFSETQ. V shed 4 bases and J shed 6 bases, with 11 bases lying between them. The DNA for the CDR3 is TGCGCCAGCAGCCGCAGGGAAGGCAATGAGCAGTTCTTC. Protein: CASSRREGNEQFF.

V is TRBV6-2 or TRBV6-3 and J is TRBJ2-3; the D gene is possibly TRBD1 (6 bases). The germline V and J ends were trimmed by 5 bases and 10 bases, with 10 bases remaining between them. Germline-derived CDR1 and CDR2 are MNHEY and SVGEGT. There are 11 residues in the CDR3. In nucleotides, the CDR3 is TGTGCCAGCAGTACCGGACAGCCGCAGTATTTT. Its protein product is CASSTGQPQYF.

The V and J genes are TRBV5-1 and TRBJ2-3; D is undetermined. Per germline, CDR1 SGHRS and CDR2 YFSETQ. Deletions cut 1 base from V and 1 base from J, with 10 bases between. CDR3 length: 15 residues. CDR3 region: CASSLYGGGTDTQYF. DNA for the CDR3: TGCGCCAGCAGCTTGTATGGCGGCGGCACAGATACGCAGTATTTT.

The chain combines TRBV9 with TRBJ2-7; possibly TRBD2 for D (5 bases). Trimming took 7 bases from V and 5 from J, leaving 22 bases between them. The germline V gene has CDR1 SGDLS and CDR2 YYNGEE. This CDR3 has 15 residues. The CDR3 DNA sequence: TGTGCCAGCGCGAAGTATGGACGGACGGGGAACGAGCAGTACTTC. Translating gives CASAKYGRTGNEQYF.

This clone was counted only a few times. The chain combines TRBV24-1 with TRBJ1-6; 7 bases line up with TRBD1. Unmatched junction bases numbered 19, after V lost 9 bases and J lost 0 bases. Looked up from germline, CDR1 is KGHDR and CDR2 is SFDVKD. This CDR3 region has 20 residues. CDR3 DNA sequence: TGTGCCACCGGTTCTACCACCGGGACAGAGCGGAGCTCCTATAATTCACCCCTCCACTTT. This gives the protein CATGSTTGTERSSYNSPLHF.

The chain joins TRBV3-1 (or the pseudogene TRBV3-2) to TRBJ2-7; D is undetermined. The CDR3 totals 13 residues. Germline V gene data show CDR1 as LGHDT and CDR2 as YNNKEL (reference sequence). V was trimmed by 3 bases and J by 3 bases, leaving 9 bases between them. CDR3 protein: CASSQSSFYEQYF. CDR3 DNA sequence: TGTGCCAGCAGCCAGTCCAGTTTCTACGAGCAGTACTTC.

The DNA of the CDR3 is TGTGCCAGCAGCGGGTCAGGCAATCAGCCCCAGCATTTT. Protein: CASSGSGNQPQHF. The rearrangement joins TRBV9 to TRBJ1-5; the D is unclear. Trimming shortened V by 3 bases and J by 2 bases, and 6 bases separated the two germline ends. Per the germline V gene, CDR1 is SGDLS and CDR2 is YYNGEE. The CDR3 totals 13 residues.

V is TRBV12-5 and J is TRBJ2-1; 15 bases map to TRBD2. The CDR3 length is 17 residues. From germline, CDR1 is LGHNT and CDR2 FRNRAP. V shed 4 bases, J shed 6 bases, and the junction held 7 bases outside the gene matches. The chain's CDR3 is CASGSWTSGGAPNEQFF. The CDR3 DNA is TGTGCTAGTGGTTCGTGGACTAGCGGGGGGGCCCCCAATGAGCAGTTCTTC.

The chain combines TRBV4-2 with TRBJ1-4; tentative D call: TRBD1 (5 bases). V lost 0 bases and J 3 bases, leaving 14 bases between the germline ends. Germline-derived CDR1 and CDR2 are LGHNA and YNFKEQ. The length of the CDR3 is 17 residues. The CDR3 coding sequence is TGTGCCAGCAGCCAAGATCACGACGGGGGAGCTAATGAAAAACTGTTTTTT. It encodes CASSQDHDGGANEKLFF.

The V call is TRBV24-1, the J call TRBJ1-1; 8 bases line up with TRBD1. CDR3 size: 20 residues. Trimming removed 1 base from V and 3 bases from J; junction bases left unmatched: 18. Germline V gene lookup returns CDR1 KGHDR and CDR2 SFDVKD. CDR3: CATSDFKIGQGLIWYTEAFF. DNA of the CDR3: TGTGCCACCAGTGATTTTAAGATAGGACAGGGCTTAATTTGGTACACTGAAGCTTTCTTT.

The chain couples TRBV10-2 to TRBJ1-5; 10 positions match TRBD1. V lost 0 bases and J lost 6; bases outside the gene matches: 8. CDR3 size: 17 residues. Germline CDR1 WSHSY, CDR2 SAAADI. The CDR3 bases are TGCGCCAGCAGTGAGTCGAGGGGACAGGGGAGGACTCAGCCCCAGCATTTT. Protein sequence: CASSESRGQGRTQPQHF.

This rearrangement joins TRBV19 to TRBJ1-5; 7 bases align to TRBD1. Per germline, CDR1 LNHDA and CDR2 SQIVND (reference sequence). This CDR3 has 14 amino acids. J gave up 0 bases and V 8 bases, and 4 bases lay outside the gene matches. The CDR3: CASDTGDSNQPQHF. Here the CDR3 DNA reads TGTGCCAGTGATACAGGGGATAGCAATCAGCCCCAGCATTTT.

This clone was recorded only once. The chain is built from TRBV5-5 and TRBJ1-5, with D hard to call. V lost 0 bases, J lost 5 bases, and 6 bases lay in between. Germline CDR1 is SGHKS and CDR2 is YYEKEE (reference sequence). This CDR3 has 13 amino acids. The CDR3 region is CASSLAPHQPQHF. The CDR3 DNA sequence: TGTGCCAGCAGCTTGGCCCCTCATCAGCCCCAGCATTTT.

This clone was seen once. V is TRBV7-2 and J is TRBJ2-2; weak D call: TRBD1 (6 bases). Germline V gene lookup returns CDR1 SGHTA and CDR2 FQGNSA. The CDR3 loop spans 14 amino acids. Trimming shortened V by 2 bases and J by 5 bases, and 9 bases separated the two germline ends. The CDR3 region is CASSLPQGTGELFF. The CDR3 region has the DNA TGTGCCAGCAGCTTACCGCAGGGGACCGGGGAGCTGTTTTTT. Combining the CDR3 with reference TRBV7-2 and TRBJ2-2 gives the whole variable domain GAGVSQSPSNKVTEKGKDVELRCDPISGHTALYWYRQSLGQGLEFLIYFQGNSAPDKSGLPSDRFSAERTGGSVSTLTIQRTQQEDSAVYLCASSLPQGTGELFFGEGSRLTVL.

The chain combines TRBV10-3 with TRBJ2-3; a weak D match, TRBD1 (5 bases). V lost 6 bases and J 4 bases, leaving 23 bases between the germline ends. From germline, CDR1 is ENHRY and CDR2 SYGVKD. CDR3 size: 17 residues. CDR3: CAIREPTSTSRADTQYF. As DNA, the CDR3 is TGTGCCATCAGGGAACCCACCTCCACCTCCAGGGCAGATACGCAGTATTTT.

This clone was detected only once. The J gene is TRBJ1-2, the V gene TRBV7-9; D unclear. Trimming removed 2 bases at V and 5 bases at J, with 9 bases between. The CDR3 contains 13 residues. Germline loops: CDR1 SEHNR, CDR2 FQNEAQ (reference sequence). CDR3 protein: CASSLREDYGYTF. In DNA, the CDR3 is TGTGCCAGCAGCTTAAGGGAGGATTATGGCTACACCTTC.

This chain connects TRBV14 to TRBJ2-7; D is perhaps TRBD2 (5 bases). The CDR3 contains 11 residues. Germline assignment: CDR1 SGHDN and CDR2 FVKESK. Trimming shortened V by 6 bases and J by 4 bases, and 7 bases separated the two germline ends. The DNA for the CDR3 is TGTGCCAGCAGTCAGCGGTACGAGCAGTACTTC. This encodes CASSQRYEQYF.

The chain is built from TRBV20-1 and TRBJ1-4, with 7 bases lining up with TRBD1. CDR3 length equals 11 residues. Germline values: CDR1 DFQATT, CDR2 SNEGSKA (reference sequence). V shed 6 bases and J 15 bases; nucleotides not matched to a gene: 10. The CDR3 DNA sequence: TGCAGTGCCGCAGGGGGAGATATAGTGTTTTTT. Translated, it gives CSAAGGDIVFF.

CDR3 coding DNA: TGTGCCAGCAGCAAAGGTCAAATCCAGATCCCCTATAATTCACCCCTCCACTTT. It is translated as CASSKGQIQIPYNSPLHF. This rearrangement joins TRBV21-1 to TRBJ1-6; TRBD1 is taken as the D call from the table, unchecked against the DNA. TRBV21-1 is listed as a pseudogene. This CDR3 region has 18 residues.

This clone was seen just once. The rearrangement links TRBV6-5 to TRBJ1-6; D unresolved. V was pared by 5 bases and J by 10 bases, with 12 bases between. CDR3 length: 13 amino acids. Germline loops: CDR1 MNHEY, CDR2 SVGAGI. The DNA of the CDR3 is TGTGCCAGCAGTACGCGAGTGAGATCACCCCTCCACTTT. It specifies CASSTRVRSPLHF.

This chain joins TRBV9 and TRBJ1-6; D uncertain. The CDR3 length is 15 residues. Trimming left V 0 bases short and J 8 bases short, with 12 bases between. Germline assignment: CDR1 SGDLS and CDR2 YYNGEE. The CDR3 is CASSVVGVGDSPLHF. As DNA, the CDR3 is TGTGCCAGCAGCGTAGTCGGGGTTGGGGATTCACCCCTCCACTTT. The whole variable domain, remainder taken from reference TRBV9 and TRBJ1-6, is DSGVTQTPKHLITATGQRVTLRCSPRSGDLSVYWYQQSLDQGLQFLIQYYNGEERAKGNILERFSAQQFPDLHSELNLSSLELGDSALYFCASSVVGVGDSPLHFGNGTRLTVT.

The J gene is TRBJ2-3, the V gene TRBV28; the match to TRBD1 covers 9 bases. The V segment lost 4 bases and the J segment 2 bases; nucleotides outside the gene matches: 4. Germline V gives CDR1 MDHEN, CDR2 SYDVKM. The CDR3 is 15 residues long. The CDR3 nucleotides read TGTGCCAGCAGTTCCGGGACAGGGTACACAGATACGCAGTATTTT. As protein: CASSSGTGYTDTQYF. Supplemented by reference TRBV28 and TRBJ2-3, the full variable domain reads DVKVTQSSRYLVKRTGEKVFLECVQDMDHENMFWYRQDPGLGLRLIYFSYDVKMKEKGDIPEGYSVSREKKERFSLILESASTNQTSMYLCASSSGTGYTDTQYFGPGTRLTVL.

This chain joins TRBV5-1 and TRBJ2-3; D might be TRBD2 (6 bases). The germline CDR1 and CDR2 sequences are SGHRS and YFSETQ. V was clipped by 0 bases and J by 3 bases, with 17 bases between them. CDR3 length equals 17 residues. Here the CDR3 DNA reads TGCGCCAGCAGCTTGGCCGCTGGCGGGAAGTCAACAGATACGCAGTATTTT. Amino acids: CASSLAAGGKSTDTQYF.